This T cell receptor (beta chain) is from a study of blood T cell repertoires in COVID-19. Turning to the study itself: T cells, B-cell-depleted T cells, or PBMCs provided the cDNA or gDNA that served as material.

Original processing methods: Reference gene primer amplification in the assay estimated nucleated cell counts. The protocol was immunoSEQ multiplex PCR, while the TCRdb copy is restricted to in-frame clones and leaves out a portion. The V and J calls and clone size are taken from that table; D and trimming were inferred from the DNA. The sample carries roughly 150,000 clones, approximately 90% recorded once. This TCR came from a man in his 60s with active or convalescent COVID-19. The sequenced sample was peripheral blood.

CDR3 sequence reads: CASSLASRQGAHEQYF. The CDR3 DNA reads as TGTGCCAGCAGTTTAGCCAGTAGACAGGGGGCCCACGAGCAGTACTTC. The J gene is TRBJ2-7, the V gene TRBV27; 10 bases line up with TRBD1. The V segment lost 2 bases and the J segment 5 bases; nucleotides outside the gene matches: 9. Germline loops: CDR1 MNHEY, CDR2 SMNVEV (reference sequence). The CDR3 has 16 residues.